The 25 T cell receptor beta chains given below trace back to one sample, sequenced in a study of blood T cell repertoires in COVID-19. TCRdb's table, derived via immunoSEQ multiplex PCR, lists solely in-frame clones and lacks some. The profile shows over 300,000 clones, approximately 90% of them singletons. The sequencing sample was made of PBMCs or T cells enriched from blood (not recorded which). These receptor sequences come from a woman in her 30s who had recovered from COVID-19.

This chain uses TRBV5-4 with TRBJ2-4, with D hard to call. The germline gives CDR1 SGHNT, CDR2 YYREEE (reference sequence). Deletions cut 0 bases from V and 7 bases from J, with 8 bases between. CDR3 length: 13 residues. CDR3 sequence (DNA): TGTGCCAGCAGCTTGGGGAGTCCGAACATTCAGTACTTC. Translation gives CASSLGSPNIQYF.

V usage is TRBV10-3 and J usage is TRBJ1-6; D is unresolved. This CDR3 comprises 16 residues. CDR1 and CDR2 from the germline V gene are ENHRY and SYGVKD. V was pared by 0 bases and J by 7 bases, with 13 bases between. CDR3 amino acids: CAISESSPGVNSPLHF. DNA for the CDR3: TGTGCCATCAGTGAGTCCTCTCCAGGCGTGAATTCACCCCTCCACTTT.

The chain combines TRBV27 with TRBJ2-7; D might be TRBD2 (6 bases). This CDR3 is 12 amino acids long. Trimming took off 5 bases at V and 6 bases at J, with 11 bases between the two ends. CDR1 and CDR2 (germline): MNHEY, SMNVEV (reference sequence). CDR3 nucleotides: TGTGCCAGCAGTCACCGGGGAGGCGAGCAGTACTTC. Its translation is CASSHRGGEQYF.

As DNA, the CDR3 is TGCGCCAGCAGCCAAGGCGAGTCTGGAAACACCATATATTTT. Its protein is CASSQGESGNTIYF. The chain is built from TRBV4-1 and TRBJ1-3, with D unclear. The germline V gene encodes CDR1 MGHRA and CDR2 YSYEKL. CDR3 length: 14 residues. V gave up 1 base and J gave up 1 base, with 5 bases separating them.

The gene calls are TRBV12-3 or TRBV12-4 and TRBJ2-5, with D possibly being TRBD2 (5 bases). The V gene lost 6 bases and the J gene lost 2 bases, with 10 bases spanning the gap. CDR3 size: 13 residues. The CDR3 is CASRSGLQETQYF. Written as DNA, the CDR3 is TGTGCCAGCAGGTCGGGATTGCAAGAGACCCAGTACTTC.

V and J are TRBV3-1 (or the pseudogene TRBV3-2) and TRBJ1-1, with TRBD1 matching 7 bases. The germline V gene has CDR1 LGHDT and CDR2 YNNKEL (reference sequence). V was clipped by 2 bases and J by 7 bases; unmatched bases: 7. This CDR3 is built from 14 residues. CDR3: CASSQRRGRDEAFF. The DNA of the CDR3 is TGTGCCAGCAGCCAACGTAGGGGGCGTGATGAAGCTTTCTTT.

About this clone: The junction departs from the called germline gene at one end, perhaps through a read error. The chain carries TRBV27 and TRBJ2-7, with a tentative D call TRBD2 (5 bases). Germline V CDR1 and CDR2: MNHEY, SMNVEV (reference sequence). This CDR3 comprises 13 residues. CDR3 bases: TGTGCCAGCAGCTTATCCCGGGTAGCGGAGCAGTACTTC. This codes for CASSLSRVAEQYF.

This chain uses TRBV7-6 with TRBJ2-7; D unclear. This CDR3 has 14 residues. Between the trimmed V and J ends, which lost 1 base and 1 base, there was a span of 8 bases. The germline CDR1 and CDR2 sequences are SGHVS and FNYEAQ. Here the CDR3 DNA reads TGTGCCAGCAGCTTAGAGGCGGAATCCTACGAGCAGTACTTC. Its translation is CASSLEAESYEQYF. The variable domain in full, completed from reference TRBV7-6 and TRBJ2-7, reads GAGVSQSPRYKVTKRGQDVALRCDPISGHVSLYWYRQALGQGPEFLTYFNYEAQQDKSGLPNDRFSAERPEGSISTLTIQRTEQRDSAMYRCASSLEAESYEQYFGPGTRLTVT.

The chain uses TRBV27 and TRBJ1-5; a possible D gene is TRBD1 (5 bases). The V gene's germline CDR1 is MNHEY and CDR2 SMNVEV (reference sequence). The CDR3 has 14 residues. V lost 6 bases to trimming and J lost 3 bases, with 12 bases between them. The CDR3 loop reads CASSPGGVNQPQHF. The CDR3 DNA reads TGTGCCAGCAGCCCTGGGGGGGTCAATCAGCCCCAGCATTTT.

The chain recombines TRBV30 with TRBJ1-6; 7 bases line up with TRBD1. Germline CDR1 GTSNPN, CDR2 SVGIG (reference sequence). V trimming: 3 bases; J trimming: 9 bases; junction bases outside the gene matches: 5. The CDR3 contains 13 residues. CDR3 protein: CAWSGTDTSPLHF. The CDR3 nucleotides are TGTGCCTGGAGCGGGACAGATACTTCACCCCTCCACTTT.

The chain combines TRBV6-5 with TRBJ2-7; no firm D call. The CDR3 is 13 amino acids. V shed 6 bases and J shed 0 bases, with 9 bases lying between them. The germline V gene encodes CDR1 MNHEY and CDR2 SVGAGI. DNA of the CDR3: TGTGCCAGCAGCCGAACGCGCTCCTACGAGCAGTACTTC. It encodes CASSRTRSYEQYF.

This sequence joins TRBV18 and TRBJ2-3; maybe TRBD2 (5 bases). CDR1 KGHSH and CDR2 LQKENI come from the germline V gene. Trimming took 0 bases from V and 6 from J, leaving 10 bases between them. The CDR3 totals 14 residues. CDR3 bases: TGTGCCAGCTCACCACCGGGTTCGGGGGATACGCAGTATTTT. Protein: CASSPPGSGDTQYF. Full variable domain (missing parts from reference TRBV18 and TRBJ2-3): NAGVMQNPRHLVRRRGQEARLRCSPMKGHSHVYWYRQLPEEGLKFMVYLQKENIIDESGMPKERFSAEFPKEGPSILRIQQVVRGDSAAYFCASSPPGSGDTQYFGPGTRLTVL.

This clone was detected a few times. The CDR3 here is CASSSQPTVPEAFF. CDR3 sequence (DNA): TGCGCCAGCAGCTCCCAACCGACAGTTCCTGAAGCTTTCTTT. This rearrangement joins TRBV5-1 to TRBJ1-1; D might be TRBD1 (5 bases). The germline CDR1 and CDR2 sequences are SGHRS and YFSETQ. Trimming stripped 3 bases from V and 6 bases from J, with 15 bases between. This CDR3 comprises 14 residues.

The J gene is TRBJ1-1, the V gene TRBV25-1; maybe TRBD1 (6 bases). Germline CDR1 reads MGHDK; CDR2 reads SYGVNS. The ends were cut back, 6 bases at V and 5 bases at J, with 16 bases in the middle. The CDR3 runs 14 residues. CDR3 sequence: CASSGPTGWTEAFF. DNA of the CDR3: TGTGCCAGCAGCGGCCCGACAGGCTGGACTGAAGCTTTCTTT. The full variable domain, with the rest looked up from reference TRBV25-1 and TRBJ1-1, is EADIYQTPRYLVIGTGKKITLECSQTMGHDKMYWYQQDPGMELHLIHYSYGVNSTEKGDLSSESTVSRIRTEHFPLTLESARPSHTSQYLCASSGPTGWTEAFFGQGTRLTVV.

The chain carries TRBV19 and TRBJ1-4; tentatively, D is TRBD1 (5 bases). Germline V gene data show CDR1 as LNHDA and CDR2 as SQIVND (reference sequence). The V and J ends lost 7 bases and 2 bases respectively, with 8 bases between them. CDR3 size: 13 residues. In DNA, the CDR3 is TGTGCCAGTAAGGCAGGGACTAATGAAAAACTGTTTTTT. Its protein product is CASKAGTNEKLFF. Full variable domain (rest looked up from reference TRBV19 and TRBJ1-4): DGGITQSPKYLFRKEGQNVTLSCEQNLNHDAMYWYRQDPGQGLRLIYYSQIVNDFQKGDIAEGYSVSREKKESFPLTVTSAQKNPTAFYLCASKAGTNEKLFFGSGTQLSVL.

The chain links TRBV7-2 to TRBJ2-7, with 9 positions matching TRBD1. The CDR3 totals 17 residues. CDR1 is SGHTA, CDR2 FQGNSA, per germline. With 4 bases clipped from V and 2 bases from J, the junction kept 12 bases outside the gene matches. The chain's CDR3 is CASSSHTRGTGTYEQYF. CDR3 nucleotide sequence: TGTGCCAGCAGCTCGCACACAAGGGGGACAGGGACCTACGAGCAGTACTTC.

Notes on this clone: The junction does not match germline at one end; this may be a read error. J is TRBJ2-1 and V is TRBV7-7; TRBD1 agrees at 7 bases. Looked up from germline, CDR1 is SSHAT and CDR2 is FNYEAQ (reference sequence). This CDR3 has 16 amino acids. Here the CDR3 reads CASSPAGTDPYNEQFF. CDR3 nucleotides: TGTGCTAGCAGCCCGGCCGGGACAGACCCCTACAATGAGCAGTTCTTC.

The chain employs TRBV7-3 and TRBJ2-5; 9 bases match TRBD2. Germline V CDR1 and CDR2: SGHTA, FQGTGA. Trimming took 1 base from V and 5 from J; bases not matched to a gene: 2. This CDR3 has 14 residues. DNA of the CDR3: TGTGCCAGCAGCTTAAGCGGGGGGGTCGAGACCCAGTACTTC. Protein product: CASSLSGGVETQYF.

Here the CDR3 reads CASSLGLAGTDTQYF. CDR3 nucleotide sequence: TGCGCCAGCAGCCTGGGACTAGCGGGAACAGATACGCAGTATTTT. J is TRBJ2-3 and V is TRBV5-1, with 13 bases lining up with TRBD2. Germline trimming cut 4 bases from V and 3 bases from J; bases unmatched to any gene: 2. Germline V CDR1 and CDR2: SGHRS, YFSETQ. CDR3 length equals 15 residues.

J is TRBJ1-3 and V is TRBV5-1, with D possibly being TRBD1 (6 bases). Germline V gene lookup returns CDR1 SGHRS and CDR2 YFSETQ. V lost 3 bases and J lost 0, with 10 bases in between. The CDR3 length is 15 residues. The chain's CDR3 is CASSSDRISGNTIYF. The CDR3 bases are TGCGCCAGCAGCTCTGACAGGATCTCTGGAAACACCATATATTTT.

The J gene is TRBJ1-5, the V gene TRBV3-1 (or the pseudogene TRBV3-2), with TRBD1 as a possible D gene (6 bases). Trimming shortened V by 5 bases and J by 0 bases, and 14 bases separated the two germline ends. The V gene's germline CDR1 is LGHDT and CDR2 YNNKEL (reference sequence). This CDR3 region has 16 residues. In DNA form, the CDR3 reads TGTGCCAGCAGCGAGGGGACATCCCTTAGCAATCAGCCCCAGCATTTT. Protein: CASSEGTSLSNQPQHF.

The chain uses TRBV3-1 (or the pseudogene TRBV3-2) and TRBJ2-5; 12 nucleotides line up with TRBD2. This CDR3 has 14 residues. The J segment lost 5 bases and the V segment lost 4 bases, leaving 2 bases of the junction unmatched. Germline V gene data show CDR1 as LGHDT and CDR2 as YNNKEL (reference sequence). The DNA of the CDR3 is TGTGCCAGCAGCCGACTAGCGGGGGCTGAGACCCAGTACTTC. Amino acid sequence: CASSRLAGAETQYF.

The chain is built from TRBV2 and TRBJ1-1, with 8 bases identical to TRBD1. The germline V gene encodes CDR1 SNHLY and CDR2 FYNNEI. The J segment lost 4 bases and the V segment lost 9 bases, leaving 7 bases of the junction unmatched. This CDR3 comprises 13 residues. Here the CDR3 reads CARAGQVFTEAFF. CDR3 nucleotides: TGTGCCAGAGCGGGACAGGTGTTCACTGAAGCTTTCTTT.

CDR3 coding DNA: TGTGCCAGCAGTTACTGGACCAGCGGGGGAGGCGGGGAGCTGTTTTTT. The encoded protein is CASSYWTSGGGGELFF. The genes are TRBV6-5 and TRBJ2-2; TRBD2 aligns across 8 bases. J gave up 7 bases and V 1 base, and 8 bases lay outside the gene matches. Germline CDR1 MNHEY, CDR2 SVGAGI. CDR3 length equals 16 residues.

This chain connects TRBV5-4 to TRBJ2-2; D possibly corresponds to TRBD1 (5 bases). The CDR3 is made up of 16 amino acids. Germline V lookup: CDR1 SGHNT, CDR2 YYREEE (reference sequence). V was pared by 1 base and J by 1 base, with 11 bases between. CDR3 loop: CASSLNRGLNTGELFF. In nucleotides, the CDR3 is TGTGCCAGCAGCTTGAATAGGGGATTGAACACCGGGGAGCTGTTTTTT.